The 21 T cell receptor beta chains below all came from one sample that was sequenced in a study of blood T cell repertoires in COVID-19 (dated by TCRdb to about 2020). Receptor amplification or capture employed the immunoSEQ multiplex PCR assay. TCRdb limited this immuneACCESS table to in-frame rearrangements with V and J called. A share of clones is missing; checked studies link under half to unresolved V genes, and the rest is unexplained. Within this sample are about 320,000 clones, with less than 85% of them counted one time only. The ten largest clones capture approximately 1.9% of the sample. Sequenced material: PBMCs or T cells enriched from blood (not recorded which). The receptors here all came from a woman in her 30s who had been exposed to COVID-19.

CDR3 sequence: CASSPSRGGNQPQHF. CDR3 DNA: TGTGCCAGCAGTCCCTCACGGGGAGGCAATCAGCCCCAGCATTTT. V is TRBV27 and J is TRBJ1-5; no clear D. This CDR3 has 15 amino acids. Between the trimmed V and J ends, which lost 5 bases and 2 bases, there was a span of 13 bases. Germline values: CDR1 MNHEY, CDR2 SMNVEV (reference sequence).

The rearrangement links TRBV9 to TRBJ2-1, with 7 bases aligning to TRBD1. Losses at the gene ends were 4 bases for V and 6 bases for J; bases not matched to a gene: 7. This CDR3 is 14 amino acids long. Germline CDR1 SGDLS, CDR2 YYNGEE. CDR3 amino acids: CASSNGTVINEQFF. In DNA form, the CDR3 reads TGTGCCAGCAGCAACGGGACAGTAATCAATGAGCAGTTCTTC.

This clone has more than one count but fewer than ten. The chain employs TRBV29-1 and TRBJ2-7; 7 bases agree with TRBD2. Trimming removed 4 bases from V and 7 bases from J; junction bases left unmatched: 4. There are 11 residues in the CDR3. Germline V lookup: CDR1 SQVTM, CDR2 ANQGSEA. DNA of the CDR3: TGCAGCGTTGTTCAGCGGGGAGAGCAGTACTTC. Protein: CSVVQRGEQYF.

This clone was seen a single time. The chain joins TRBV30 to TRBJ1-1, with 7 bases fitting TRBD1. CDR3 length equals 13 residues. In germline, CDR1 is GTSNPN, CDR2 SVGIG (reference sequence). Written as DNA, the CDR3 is TGTGCGGCCGGGACAGCCGCGAACACTGAAGCTTTCTTT. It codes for CAAGTAANTEAFF.

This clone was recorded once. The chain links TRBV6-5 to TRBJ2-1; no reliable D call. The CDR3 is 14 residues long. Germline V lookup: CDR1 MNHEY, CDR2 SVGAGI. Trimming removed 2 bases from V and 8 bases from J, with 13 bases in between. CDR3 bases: TGTGCCAGCAGTTACCCGCTAGGATCGGATGAGCAGTTCTTC. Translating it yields CASSYPLGSDEQFF.

CDR3 DNA sequence: TGTGCCAGCAGCGTAGGTTTCCGGACAGGGGGCAACTATGGCTACACCTTC. Its protein product is CASSVGFRTGGNYGYTF. This rearrangement joins TRBV9 to TRBJ1-2; 11 positions agree with TRBD1. CDR3 length: 17 amino acids. Germline CDR1 SGDLS, CDR2 YYNGEE. V shed 0 bases, J shed 2 bases, and the junction held 6 bases outside the gene matches.

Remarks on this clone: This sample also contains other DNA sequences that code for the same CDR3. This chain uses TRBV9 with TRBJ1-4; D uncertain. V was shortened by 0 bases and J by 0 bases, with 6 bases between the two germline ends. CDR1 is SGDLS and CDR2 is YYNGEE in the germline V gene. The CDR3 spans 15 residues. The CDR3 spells CASSVGLATNEKLFF. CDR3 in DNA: TGTGCCAGCAGCGTAGGACTGGCAACTAATGAAAAACTGTTTTTT.

The CDR3 here is CASSRLPGKYTEAFF. Written as DNA, the CDR3 is TGTGCCAGTAGTCGGCTGCCAGGGAAGTACACTGAAGCTTTCTTT. V is TRBV19 and J is TRBJ1-1; maybe TRBD1 (5 bases). CDR1 and CDR2 from the germline V gene are LNHDA and SQIVND (reference sequence). The CDR3 sequence is 15 residues long. Between the trimmed V and J ends, which lost 5 bases and 3 bases, there was a span of 16 bases.

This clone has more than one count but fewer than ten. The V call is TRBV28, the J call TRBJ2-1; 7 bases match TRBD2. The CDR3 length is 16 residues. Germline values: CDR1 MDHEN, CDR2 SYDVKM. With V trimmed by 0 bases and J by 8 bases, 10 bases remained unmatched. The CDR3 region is CASSLWASGDRHEQFF. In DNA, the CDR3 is TGTGCCAGCAGTTTATGGGCCAGCGGGGACCGTCATGAGCAGTTCTTC.

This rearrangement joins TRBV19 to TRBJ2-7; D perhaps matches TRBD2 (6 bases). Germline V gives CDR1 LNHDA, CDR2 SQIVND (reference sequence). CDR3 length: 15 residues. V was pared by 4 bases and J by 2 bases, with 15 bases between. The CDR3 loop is CASSREHGGTYEQYF. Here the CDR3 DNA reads TGTGCCAGTAGTAGAGAGCATGGGGGGACCTACGAGCAGTACTTC. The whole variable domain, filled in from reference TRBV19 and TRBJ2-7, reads DGGITQSPKYLFRKEGQNVTLSCEQNLNHDAMYWYRQDPGQGLRLIYYSQIVNDFQKGDIAEGYSVSREKKESFPLTVTSAQKNPTAFYLCASSREHGGTYEQYFGPGTRLTVT.

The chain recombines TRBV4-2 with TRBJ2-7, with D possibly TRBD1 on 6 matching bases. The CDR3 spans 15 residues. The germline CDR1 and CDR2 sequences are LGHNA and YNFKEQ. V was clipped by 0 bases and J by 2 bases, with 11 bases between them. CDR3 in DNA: TGTGCCAGCAGCCAAGAAGGGTCAGGGGCCTACGAGCAGTACTTC. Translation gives CASSQEGSGAYEQYF.

CDR3 nucleotides: TGTGCCAGCAGCCTCAGACAGGACCGGTACACGCAGTATTTT. It translates to CASSLRQDRYTQYF. V is TRBV11-2 and J is TRBJ2-3; D possibly corresponds to TRBD1 (6 bases). V was trimmed by 5 bases and J by 9 bases, leaving 18 bases between them. The CDR3 contains 14 residues. Germline loops: CDR1 SGHAT, CDR2 FQNNGV.

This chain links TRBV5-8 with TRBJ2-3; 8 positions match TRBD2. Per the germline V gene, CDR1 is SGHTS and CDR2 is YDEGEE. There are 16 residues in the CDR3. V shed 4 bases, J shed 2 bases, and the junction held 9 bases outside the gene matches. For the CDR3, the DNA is TGTGCCAGCAGCGAACCCGGGACTAGGCACACAGATACGCAGTATTTT. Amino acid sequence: CASSEPGTRHTDTQYF.

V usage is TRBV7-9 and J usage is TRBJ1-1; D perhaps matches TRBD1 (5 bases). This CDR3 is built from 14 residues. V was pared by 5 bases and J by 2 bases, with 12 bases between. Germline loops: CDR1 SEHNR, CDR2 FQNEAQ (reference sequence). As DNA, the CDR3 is TGTGCCAGCAGCCCCCCCCGGACAAACACTGAAGCTTTCTTT. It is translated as CASSPPRTNTEAFF.

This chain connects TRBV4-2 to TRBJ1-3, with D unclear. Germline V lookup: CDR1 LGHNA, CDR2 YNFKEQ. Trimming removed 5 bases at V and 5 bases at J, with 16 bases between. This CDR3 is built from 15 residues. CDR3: CASSIRQRLRNTIYF. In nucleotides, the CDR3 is TGTGCCAGCAGCATACGTCAGAGGTTGAGAAACACCATATATTTT.

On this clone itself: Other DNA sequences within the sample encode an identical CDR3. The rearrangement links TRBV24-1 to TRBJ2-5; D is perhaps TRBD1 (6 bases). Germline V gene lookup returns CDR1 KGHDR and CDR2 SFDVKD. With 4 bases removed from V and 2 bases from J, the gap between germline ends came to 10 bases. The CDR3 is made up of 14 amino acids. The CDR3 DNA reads TGTGCCACCAGTGACCCTGGACAGCAAGAGACCCAGTACTTC. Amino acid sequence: CATSDPGQQETQYF.

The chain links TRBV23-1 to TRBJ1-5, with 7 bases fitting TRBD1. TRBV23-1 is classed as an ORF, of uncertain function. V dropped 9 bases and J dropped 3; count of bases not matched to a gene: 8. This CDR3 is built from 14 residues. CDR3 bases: TGCGCCAGAGTCAGGGGGGTGCCCAATCAGCCCCAGCATTTT. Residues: CARVRGVPNQPQHF.

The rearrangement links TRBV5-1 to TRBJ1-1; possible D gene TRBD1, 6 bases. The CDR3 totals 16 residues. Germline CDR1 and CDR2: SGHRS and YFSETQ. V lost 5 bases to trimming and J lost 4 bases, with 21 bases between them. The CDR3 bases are TGCGCCAGCAGTCGGATTATAACAGGGTTGGGCACTGAAGCTTTCTTT. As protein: CASSRIITGLGTEAFF.

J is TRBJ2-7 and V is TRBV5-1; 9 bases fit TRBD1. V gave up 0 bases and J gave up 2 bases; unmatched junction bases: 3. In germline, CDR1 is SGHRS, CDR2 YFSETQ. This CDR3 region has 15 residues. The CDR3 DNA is TGCGCCAGCAGCTTGGGGAGGGACAGGGCCTACGAGCAGTACTTC. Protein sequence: CASSLGRDRAYEQYF.

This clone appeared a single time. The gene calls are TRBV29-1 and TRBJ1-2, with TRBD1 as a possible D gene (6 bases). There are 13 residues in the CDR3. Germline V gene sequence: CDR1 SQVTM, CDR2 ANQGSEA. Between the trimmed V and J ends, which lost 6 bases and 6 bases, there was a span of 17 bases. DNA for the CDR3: TGCAGCGTAGGCGGACAGAGATGGGATGGCTACACCTTC. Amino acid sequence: CSVGGQRWDGYTF.

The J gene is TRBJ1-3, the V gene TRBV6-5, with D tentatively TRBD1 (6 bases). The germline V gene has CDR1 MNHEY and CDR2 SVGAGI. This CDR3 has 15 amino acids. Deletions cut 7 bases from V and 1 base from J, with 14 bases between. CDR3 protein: CASKSRGGSGNTIYF. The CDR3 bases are TGTGCCAGCAAATCAAGGGGGGGATCTGGAAACACCATATATTTT.